The source of this T cell receptor (beta chain) is a study of early stage breast cancer tumors. Study at large: Twelve of the 16 invasive tumors were ER+, PR+ and HER2-.

This clone was seen a handful of times. What it recognizes is unknown. Here immunoSEQ multiplex PCR was the method, and the copy in TCRdb shows in-frame clones only, minus some. The sample holds nearly 11,000 clones; approximately 78% are singletons and the top ten take around 20%. The CDR3 has 13 amino acids. Trimming at V came to 9 bases and at J to 3 bases, leaving 8 bases not matched to a gene. Looked up from germline, CDR1 is SNHLY and CDR2 is FYNNEI. The study, taken as a whole, reports: Unsorted bulk genomic DNA sequencing lacked pairing and functional marker data.

The TCR was taken from a person in their 40s with breast cancer. Sample: breast tumor tissue. The chain links TRBV2 to TRBJ2-7, with 7 bases that match TRBD1. The CDR3 DNA reads as TGTGCCAGTAATCCGGGACAGAACTACGAGCAGTACTTC. As protein: CASNPGQNYEQYF.